This T cell receptor (beta chain) derives from a study of T cells expressing NK-cell markers (dated by TCRdb to 2020 to 2022). As for the study more broadly: TCR beta-chain repertoires were profiled in sorted CD3+CD56+NKG2C+, CD3+CD56+NKG2C- and CD3+CD56-NKG2C+ T-cell subsets from several donors. Libraries were sequenced as 2 x 150 bp reads on Illumina HiSeq 2000/2500, MiSeq or NextSeq. Randomly selected healthy volunteers, three men and five women, were used as the eight sequenced donors. Of the eight sequenced donors, seven were found to be HCMV-seropositive and one was found to be HCMV-seronegative.

CDR1 and CDR2 (SGHDT, YYEEEE) derive from the germline V gene. Reading from cysteine to phenylalanine, the CDR3 counts 15 amino acids. The DNA is not on file. What the work shows at the level of the full study, not this receptor alone: Those dominant clonotypes were again the most abundant among CD3+CD56-NKG2C+ cells in a handful of donors, at roughly 25-65%. Whether the expanded NKG2C-expressing T cell clones were specific for HCMV antigens was left unclear. For five or six donors, the dominant CD3+CD56+NKG2C+ clonotypes were among the top 10 CD8+ clonotypes and accounted for roughly 1.0-7.5% of CD8+ T cells.

As to this clonotype: Its antigen target is currently unknown.

Sequenced on an Illumina HiSeq 2000. 5'RACE template switching, by which a universal primer site and unique molecular identifiers were added, was used to make TCR beta cDNA libraries. Priming for cDNA synthesis came from the TCR beta constant segment, and two successive PCR amplification steps followed. The authors processed their data as follows. MIGEC was used to demultiplex reads and group the reads by UMI, and MiTCR was used to assemble and quantify clonotypes. To remove erroneous sequences, TCR cDNA sequences were retained only when supported by two or more reads. The tcR package was used for downstream repertoire analysis, and clonotypes were matched across fractions by CDR3 nucleotide sequence plus V segment. Antigen specificity was annotated against VDJdb with VDJmatch, allowing one amino acid substitution in CDR3. Each entry corresponds to one CDR3 protein sequence from reads that TCRdb reprocessed, and DNA is not given. Here the V and J calls rest on TCRdb's processing, not on the authors' analysis. The sample's table lists a count of 150,000 to 200,000 distinct CDR3 sequences. The ten largest account for around 20% of the sample.

HCMV-specific IgG was detected in serum with a commercial ELISA kit to determine HCMV serostatus. Ficoll density gradient centrifugation was used to isolate peripheral blood mononuclear cells from blood. The sequence derives from a man aged 18-69 years in good health. Here the chain combines TRBV5-6 and TRBJ2-2; TCRdb lists TRBD1, though no DNA is available to test this call. Sequencing was done on a sample of blood T cells: a sorted CD56 or NKG2C T cell subset, CD4+ or CD8+ T cells, or bulk PBMC T cells (not recorded which). Here the CDR3 is given as CASSLRTLNTGELFF.